This T cell receptor beta chain was identified in a study of cytomegalovirus exposure and HLA in healthy donors. Study results and limitations: The classifier was said to identify cytomegalovirus status with high specificity and sensitivity. It was 150 or so TCR beta chains that were listed as cytomegalovirus-associated. Rarity marked most TCR sequences, yet some public TCRs occurred in many donors. Serostatus for CMV was the only available immune exposure information.

Germline CDR1 and CDR2: LGHNA and YSLEER. This CDR3 contains 16 residues. The J segment lost 6 bases and the V segment lost 1 base, leaving 7 bases of the junction unmatched. Concerning this clone: Its antigen is as yet unknown.

PCR amplification relied on 60 Vbeta primers (plus 13 Jbeta primers). Profiling relied on immunoSEQ multiplex PCR, and the TCRdb table lists in-frame clones only, not all of them. In the table there are some 81,000 clones, around 70% of which are singletons. The chain recombines TRBV4-3 with TRBJ2-2; the match to TRBD2 covers 8 bases. Sequencing input: PBMCs. The sequence came from a woman in her forties in good health and CMV-seropositive. The CDR3 spells CASSQARAGGAGELFF. In nucleotides, the CDR3 is TGCGCCAGCAGCCAAGCTAGAGCCGGGGGGGCCGGGGAGCTGTTTTTT.